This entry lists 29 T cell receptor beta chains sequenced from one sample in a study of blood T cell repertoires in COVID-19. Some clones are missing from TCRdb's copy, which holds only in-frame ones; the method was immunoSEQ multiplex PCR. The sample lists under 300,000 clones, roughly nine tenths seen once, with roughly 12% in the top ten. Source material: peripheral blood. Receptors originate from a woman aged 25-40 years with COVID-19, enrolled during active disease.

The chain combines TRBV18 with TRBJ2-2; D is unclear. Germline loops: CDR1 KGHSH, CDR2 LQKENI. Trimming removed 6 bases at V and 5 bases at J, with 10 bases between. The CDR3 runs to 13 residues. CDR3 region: CASSPSTTGELFF. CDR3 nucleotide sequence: TGTGCCAGCTCCCCAAGTACTACCGGGGAGCTGTTTTTT.

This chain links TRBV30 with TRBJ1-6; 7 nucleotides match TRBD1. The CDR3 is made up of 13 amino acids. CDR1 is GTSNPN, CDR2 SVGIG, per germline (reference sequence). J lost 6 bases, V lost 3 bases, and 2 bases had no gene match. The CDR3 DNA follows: TGTGCCTGGAGGGGACAGTTTAATTCACCCCTCCACTTT. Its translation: CAWRGQFNSPLHF.

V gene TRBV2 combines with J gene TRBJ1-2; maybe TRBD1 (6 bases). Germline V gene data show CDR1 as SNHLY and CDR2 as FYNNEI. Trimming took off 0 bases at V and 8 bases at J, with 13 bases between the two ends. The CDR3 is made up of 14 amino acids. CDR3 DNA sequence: TGTGCCAGCAGTGAAGCAGCGGGGGGCACCGGCTACACCTTC. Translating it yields CASSEAAGGTGYTF.

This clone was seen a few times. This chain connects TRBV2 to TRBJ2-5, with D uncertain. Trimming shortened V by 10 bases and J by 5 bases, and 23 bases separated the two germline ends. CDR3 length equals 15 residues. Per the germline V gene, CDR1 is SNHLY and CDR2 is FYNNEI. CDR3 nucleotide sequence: TGTGCCACCCGACCCTCGAGTCAAGCCGGGGAGACCCAGTACTTC. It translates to CATRPSSQAGETQYF.

In DNA, the CDR3 is TGTGCCAGTAGCCCTCCGAGTGGCTCTGGGGCCAACGTCCTGACTTTC. Protein sequence: CASSPPSGSGANVLTF. J is TRBJ2-6 and V is TRBV19; D gene unclear. Germline V gives CDR1 LNHDA, CDR2 SQIVND (reference sequence). The ends were cut back, 6 bases at V and 0 bases at J, with 12 bases in the middle. The CDR3 has 16 amino acids.

CDR3 residues: CASSPAGLAVLDEQFF. Written as DNA, the CDR3 is TGCGCCAGCAGTCCGGCGGGACTAGCGGTCCTCGATGAGCAGTTCTTC. The chain uses TRBV5-1 and TRBJ2-1, with 11 bases that match TRBD2. This CDR3 contains 16 residues. Per the germline V gene, CDR1 is SGHRS and CDR2 is YFSETQ. V lost 5 bases and J lost 8; bases outside the gene matches: 12. Supplemented by reference TRBV5-1 and TRBJ2-1, the full variable domain reads KAGVTQTPRYLIKTRGQQVTLSCSPISGHRSVSWYQQTPGQGLQFLFEYFSETQRNKGNFPGRFSGRQFSNSRSEMNVSTLELGDSALYLCASSPAGLAVLDEQFFGPGTRLTVL.

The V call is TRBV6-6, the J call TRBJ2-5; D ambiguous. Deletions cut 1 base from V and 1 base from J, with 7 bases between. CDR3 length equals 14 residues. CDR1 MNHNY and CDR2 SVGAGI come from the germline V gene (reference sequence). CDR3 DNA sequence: TGTGCCAGCAGTTACTTGACGGGCCAAGAGACCCAGTACTTC. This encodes CASSYLTGQETQYF.

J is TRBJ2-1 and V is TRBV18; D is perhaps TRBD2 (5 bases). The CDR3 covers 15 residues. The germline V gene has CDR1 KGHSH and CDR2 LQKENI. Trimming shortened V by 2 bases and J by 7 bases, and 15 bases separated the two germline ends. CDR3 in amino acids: CASSPLGRDSNEQFF. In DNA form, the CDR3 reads TGTGCCAGCTCACCATTGGGGAGAGACTCTAATGAGCAGTTCTTC.

The DNA for the CDR3 is TGTGCCAGCAGCTTGGACAGGGGCTGGGGGAACACTGAAGCTTTCTTT. Translation gives CASSLDRGWGNTEAFF. The chain recombines TRBV5-4 with TRBJ1-1; 7 nucleotides line up with TRBD1. The J segment lost 1 base and the V segment lost 0 bases, leaving 6 bases of the junction unmatched. This CDR3 is 16 amino acids long. CDR1 and CDR2 from the germline V gene are SGHNT and YYREEE (reference sequence).

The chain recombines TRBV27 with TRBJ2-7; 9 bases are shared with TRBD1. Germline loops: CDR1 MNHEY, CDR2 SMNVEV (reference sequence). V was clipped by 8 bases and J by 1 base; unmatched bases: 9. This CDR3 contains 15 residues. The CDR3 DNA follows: TGTGCCAGCGCAACCGGGACAGGGATTTCCTACGAGCAGTACTTC. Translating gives CASATGTGISYEQYF.

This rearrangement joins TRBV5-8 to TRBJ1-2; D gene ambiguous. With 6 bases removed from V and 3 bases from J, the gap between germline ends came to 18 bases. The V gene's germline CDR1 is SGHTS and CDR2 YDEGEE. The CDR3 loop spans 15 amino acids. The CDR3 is CASISPAGLYYGYTF. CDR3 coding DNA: TGTGCCAGCATTTCTCCCGCAGGCCTATACTATGGCTACACCTTC.

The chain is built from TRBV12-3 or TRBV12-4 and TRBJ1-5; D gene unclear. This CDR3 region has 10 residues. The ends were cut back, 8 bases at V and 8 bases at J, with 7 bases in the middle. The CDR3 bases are TGTGCCAGCGGCCTCGAGCCCCAGCATTTT. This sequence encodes CASGLEPQHF.

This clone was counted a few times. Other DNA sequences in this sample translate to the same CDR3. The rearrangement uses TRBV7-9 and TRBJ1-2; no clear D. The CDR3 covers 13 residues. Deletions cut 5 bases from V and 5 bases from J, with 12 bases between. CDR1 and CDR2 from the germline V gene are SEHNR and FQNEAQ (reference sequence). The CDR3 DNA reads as TGTGCCAGCAGCCCGGGTATTTCGTATGGCTACACCTTC. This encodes CASSPGISYGYTF.

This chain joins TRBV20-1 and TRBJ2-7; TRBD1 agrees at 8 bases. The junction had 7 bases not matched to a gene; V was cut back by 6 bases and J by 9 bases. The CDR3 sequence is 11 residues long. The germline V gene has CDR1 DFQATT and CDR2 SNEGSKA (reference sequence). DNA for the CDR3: TGCAGTGCACCGGGCACAGGGGGGCAGTACTTC. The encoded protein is CSAPGTGGQYF.

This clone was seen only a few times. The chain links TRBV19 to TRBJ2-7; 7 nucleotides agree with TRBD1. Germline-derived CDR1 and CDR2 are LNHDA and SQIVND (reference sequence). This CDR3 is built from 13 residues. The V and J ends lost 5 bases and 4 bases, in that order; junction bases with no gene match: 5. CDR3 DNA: TGTGCCAGTAGTCCAGGGACAGCATACGAGCAGTACTTC. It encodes CASSPGTAYEQYF.

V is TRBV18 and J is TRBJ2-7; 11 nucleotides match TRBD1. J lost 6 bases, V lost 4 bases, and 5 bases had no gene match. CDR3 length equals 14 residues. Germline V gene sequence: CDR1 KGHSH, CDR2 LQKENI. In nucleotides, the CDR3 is TGTGCCAGCTCACGGGGGACAGGGGGAAGCGAGCAGTACTTC. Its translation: CASSRGTGGSEQYF.

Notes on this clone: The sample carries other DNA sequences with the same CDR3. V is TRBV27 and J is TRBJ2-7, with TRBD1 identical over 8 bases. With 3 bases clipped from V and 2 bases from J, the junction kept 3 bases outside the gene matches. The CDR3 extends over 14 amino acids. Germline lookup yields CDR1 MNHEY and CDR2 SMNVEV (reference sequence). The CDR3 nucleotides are TGTGCCAGCAGTTTTGGGACAGGTGCCTACGAGCAGTACTTC. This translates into CASSFGTGAYEQYF.

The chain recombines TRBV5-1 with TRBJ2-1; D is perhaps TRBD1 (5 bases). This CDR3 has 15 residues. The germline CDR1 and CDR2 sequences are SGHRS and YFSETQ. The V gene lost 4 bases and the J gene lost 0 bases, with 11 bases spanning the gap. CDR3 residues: CASSPTVYSYNEQFF. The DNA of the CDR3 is TGCGCCAGCAGCCCGACAGTCTACTCCTACAATGAGCAGTTCTTC.

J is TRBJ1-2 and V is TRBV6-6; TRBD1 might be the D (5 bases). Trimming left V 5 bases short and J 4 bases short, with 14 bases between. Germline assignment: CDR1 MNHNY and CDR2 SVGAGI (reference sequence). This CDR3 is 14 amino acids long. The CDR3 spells CASSPSGATYGYTF. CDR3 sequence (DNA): TGTGCCAGCAGTCCCTCTGGGGCCACCTATGGCTACACCTTC.

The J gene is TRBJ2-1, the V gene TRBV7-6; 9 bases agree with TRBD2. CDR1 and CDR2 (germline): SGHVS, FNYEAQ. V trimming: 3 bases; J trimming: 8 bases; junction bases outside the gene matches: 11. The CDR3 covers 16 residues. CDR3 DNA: TGTGCCAGCAGCTTTCCAGTCGCGGGGGGGCCGGATGAGCAGTTCTTC. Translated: CASSFPVAGGPDEQFF.

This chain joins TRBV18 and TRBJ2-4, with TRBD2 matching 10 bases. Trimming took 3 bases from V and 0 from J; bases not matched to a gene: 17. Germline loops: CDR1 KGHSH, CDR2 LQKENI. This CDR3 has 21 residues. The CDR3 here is CASSPYGLADLLLLAKNIQYF. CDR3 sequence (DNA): TGTGCCAGCTCACCTTACGGACTAGCGGACCTCCTTTTACTAGCCAAAAACATTCAGTACTTC.

The CDR3 region has the DNA TGTGCCAGCAGTCCCATCCTAGCGGGGGGCCACACAGATACGCAGTATTTT. This encodes CASSPILAGGHTDTQYF. The chain couples TRBV28 to TRBJ2-3; 11 nucleotides align to TRBD2. V was pared by 5 bases and J by 2 bases, with 9 bases of the junction left unmatched. Germline CDR1 reads MDHEN; CDR2 reads SYDVKM. The CDR3 has 17 residues.

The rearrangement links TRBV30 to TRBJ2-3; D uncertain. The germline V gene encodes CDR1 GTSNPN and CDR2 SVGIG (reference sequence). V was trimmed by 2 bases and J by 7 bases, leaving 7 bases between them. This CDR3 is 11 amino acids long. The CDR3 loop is CAWSLGNTQYF. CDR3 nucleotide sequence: TGTGCCTGGAGTCTGGGCAATACGCAGTATTTT.

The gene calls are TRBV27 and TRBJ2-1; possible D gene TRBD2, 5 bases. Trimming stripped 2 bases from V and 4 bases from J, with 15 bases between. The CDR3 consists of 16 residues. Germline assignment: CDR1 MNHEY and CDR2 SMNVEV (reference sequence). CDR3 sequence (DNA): TGTGCCAGCAGTTTAGGTGTCGGGGAAATTTACAATGAGCAGTTCTTC. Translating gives CASSLGVGEIYNEQFF.

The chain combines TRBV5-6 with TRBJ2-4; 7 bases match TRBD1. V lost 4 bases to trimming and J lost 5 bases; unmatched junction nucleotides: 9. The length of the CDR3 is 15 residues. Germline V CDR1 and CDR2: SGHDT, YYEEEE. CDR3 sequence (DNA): TGTGCCAGCAGCCGGGGACAGCTTATTCAAAACATTCAGTACTTC. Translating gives CASSRGQLIQNIQYF.

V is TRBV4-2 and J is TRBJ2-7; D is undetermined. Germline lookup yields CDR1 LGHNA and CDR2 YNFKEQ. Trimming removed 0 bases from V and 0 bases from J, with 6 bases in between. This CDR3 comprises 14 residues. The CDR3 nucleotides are TGTGCCAGCAGCCAAGAGAGATCCTCCTACGAGCAGTACTTC. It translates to CASSQERSSYEQYF.

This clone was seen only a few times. In DNA form, the CDR3 reads TGTGCCAGCAGCCCTCCTCGAGGGCGGGGGGGCCGAGATACGCAGTATTTT. Its translation: CASSPPRGRGGRDTQYF. This rearrangement joins TRBV3-1 (or the pseudogene TRBV3-2) to TRBJ2-3, with 9 bases fitting TRBD2. Germline lookup yields CDR1 LGHDT and CDR2 YNNKEL (reference sequence). CDR3 length equals 17 residues. V lost 4 bases, J lost 5 bases, and 13 bases stayed unmatched.

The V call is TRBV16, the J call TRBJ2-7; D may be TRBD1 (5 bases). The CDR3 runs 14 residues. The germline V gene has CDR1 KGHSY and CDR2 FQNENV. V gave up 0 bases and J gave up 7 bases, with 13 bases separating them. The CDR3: CASSQSPGIMEQYF. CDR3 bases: TGTGCCAGCAGCCAATCCCCAGGGATCATGGAGCAGTACTTC.

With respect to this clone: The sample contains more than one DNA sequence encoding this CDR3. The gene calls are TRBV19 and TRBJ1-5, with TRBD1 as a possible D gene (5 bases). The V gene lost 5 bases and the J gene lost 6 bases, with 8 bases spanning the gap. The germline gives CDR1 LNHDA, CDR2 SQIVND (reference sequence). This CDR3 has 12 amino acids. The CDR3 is CASSPQGQPQHF. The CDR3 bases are TGTGCCAGTAGTCCCCAGGGTCAGCCCCAGCATTTT.